Following are 25 T cell receptor beta chains from one sample sequenced in a study of blood T cell repertoires in COVID-19. TCRdb's copy holds only in-frame clones and misses some; the assay was immunoSEQ multiplex PCR. The sample contains over 200,000 clones, approximately 91% of which appear only once. Specimen: peripheral blood. The receptors shown here come from a human donor in a cohort sampled during active COVID-19.

The chain has TRBV11-2 and TRBJ1-2, with no clear D. The CDR3 length is 14 residues. Between the trimmed V and J ends, which lost 2 bases and 4 bases, there was a span of 11 bases. CDR1 is SGHAT, CDR2 FQNNGV, per germline. CDR3 residues: CASSLTAQSYGYTF. In DNA, the CDR3 is TGTGCCAGCAGCTTAACGGCACAGTCCTATGGCTACACCTTC.

The chain links TRBV10-3 to TRBJ1-2, with TRBD1 matching over 8 bases. The CDR3 loop spans 14 amino acids. Germline-derived CDR1 and CDR2 are ENHRY and SYGVKD. The V gene end was trimmed by 2 bases and the J gene end by 5 bases; junction bases not matched to a gene: 4. CDR3 sequence reads: CAISEGDRIYGYTF. DNA for the CDR3: TGTGCCATCAGTGAGGGGGACAGGATTTATGGCTACACCTTC.

The gene calls are TRBV5-1 and TRBJ2-7, with 8 bases matching TRBD1. The germline V gene has CDR1 SGHRS and CDR2 YFSETQ. This CDR3 comprises 14 residues. V shed 4 bases, J shed 3 bases, and the junction held 6 bases outside the gene matches. This CDR3 reads CASSGGQDSYEQYF. The CDR3 DNA follows: TGCGCCAGCAGCGGGGGACAGGATAGCTACGAGCAGTACTTC.

V is TRBV27 and J is TRBJ1-2; D gene uncertain. The germline V gene encodes CDR1 MNHEY and CDR2 SMNVEV (reference sequence). V was shortened by 0 bases and J by 1 base, with 6 bases between the two germline ends. There are 14 residues in the CDR3. CDR3 sequence (DNA): TGTGCCAGCAGTTTATCACGGGGTAACTATGGCTACACCTTC. It is translated as CASSLSRGNYGYTF.

The chain joins TRBV12-3 or TRBV12-4 to TRBJ1-1; 8 nucleotides line up with TRBD1. J lost 2 bases, V lost 5 bases, and 1 base had no gene match. The length of the CDR3 is 13 residues. The CDR3 nucleotides are TGTGCCAGCAGTGACAGGGGAAACACTGAAGCTTTCTTT. This codes for CASSDRGNTEAFF.

V is TRBV9 and J is TRBJ1-4; the match to TRBD1 covers 9 bases. The CDR3 is 15 amino acids. Germline assignment: CDR1 SGDLS and CDR2 YYNGEE. The V gene end was trimmed by 3 bases and the J gene end by 3 bases; junction bases not matched to a gene: 3. The CDR3, as DNA: TGTGCCAGCAGCGGACAGGGGGGAGCTAATGAAAAACTGTTTTTT. The encoded protein is CASSGQGGANEKLFF.

The chain links TRBV11-2 to TRBJ1-4, with 9 bases aligning to TRBD1. V gave up 5 bases and J gave up 4 bases; unmatched junction bases: 5. The CDR3 has 15 amino acids. The germline V gene has CDR1 SGHAT and CDR2 FQNNGV. The CDR3 region is CASSPAGQGNEKLFF. CDR3 nucleotides: TGTGCCAGCAGCCCAGCGGGACAGGGTAATGAAAAACTGTTTTTT.

The chain employs TRBV28 and TRBJ1-6, with D possibly TRBD1 on 5 matching bases. Germline assignment: CDR1 MDHEN and CDR2 SYDVKM. V lost 5 bases and J lost 7, with 15 bases in between. This CDR3 contains 15 residues. The CDR3: CASSLQDGGNSPLHF. The CDR3 nucleotides are TGTGCCAGCAGTCTACAGGATGGGGGGAATTCACCCCTCCACTTT.

This sequence joins TRBV27 and TRBJ1-6; no clear D. The CDR3 spans 15 residues. The germline V gene encodes CDR1 MNHEY and CDR2 SMNVEV (reference sequence). V was clipped by 6 bases and J by 0 bases, with 9 bases between them. CDR3 coding DNA: TGTGCCAGCAGACAGCAGAGCTCCTATAATTCACCCCTCCACTTT. Its translation: CASRQQSSYNSPLHF.

This clone was observed a single time. This sample includes further DNA sequences coding for the same CDR3. The CDR3 is CASSQEGRDEQYF. The CDR3 nucleotides are TGCGCCAGCAGCCAAGAAGGCCGGGATGAGCAGTACTTC. The rearrangement uses TRBV4-3 and TRBJ2-7; D might be TRBD2 (5 bases). The V end lost 0 bases, the J end lost 7 bases, and 10 bases lay between the germline ends. In germline, CDR1 is LGHNA, CDR2 YSLEER. The CDR3 has 13 amino acids.

The chain is built from TRBV5-1 and TRBJ2-7, with 10 positions matching TRBD1. V lost 5 bases to trimming and J lost 2 bases; unmatched junction nucleotides: 7. Looked up from germline, CDR1 is SGHRS and CDR2 is YFSETQ. The CDR3 loop spans 15 amino acids. CDR3 in DNA: TGCGCCAGCAGTTCCGGGACAGGGGCCGCCTACGAGCAGTACTTC. Translation gives CASSSGTGAAYEQYF.

This rearrangement joins TRBV4-1 to TRBJ2-7, with TRBD2 matching over 7 bases. CDR1 and CDR2 (germline): MGHRA, YSYEKL. There are 15 residues in the CDR3. V shed 5 bases, J shed 2 bases, and the junction held 9 bases outside the gene matches. CDR3 nucleotides: TGCGCCAGCAGCACTCAACAGCGGGACCCCTACGAGCAGTACTTC. Translating gives CASSTQQRDPYEQYF.

Points on this clone: An end of the junction does not agree with germline; a read error may underlie this. The rearrangement links TRBV5-4 to TRBJ1-6; possible D gene TRBD1, 6 bases. The germline gives CDR1 SGHNT, CDR2 YYREEE (reference sequence). The CDR3 contains 14 residues. The CDR3 loop is CASRLDSLLSPLHF. CDR3 in DNA: TGTGCCAGCAGGTTGGACAGCCTTCTCTCACCCCTCCACTTT.

This chain connects TRBV7-2 to TRBJ1-1; TRBD1 might be the D (6 bases). The CDR3 extends over 15 amino acids. CDR1 is SGHTA, CDR2 FQGNSA, per germline. With 3 bases removed from V and 4 bases from J, the gap between germline ends came to 15 bases. CDR3 nucleotides: TGTGCCAGCAGCTTGGTCGGGGGGGCGGGCACTGAAGCTTTCTTT. Translated: CASSLVGGAGTEAFF.

This clone has more than one count but fewer than ten. This chain uses TRBV7-3 with TRBJ2-7, with TRBD1 as a possible D gene (5 bases). The germline V and J ends were trimmed by 2 bases and 4 bases, with 9 bases remaining between them. The germline V gene has CDR1 SGHTA and CDR2 FQGTGA. The CDR3 runs 13 residues. DNA for the CDR3: TGTGCCAGCAGCTTATCAGGGAAGTACGAGCAGTACTTC. This encodes CASSLSGKYEQYF.

This chain uses TRBV21-1 with TRBJ2-7; the listed D gene, TRBD1, was not tested against the DNA. TRBV21-1 is described as a pseudogene. The CDR3 has 17 residues. The CDR3 is CASSRRRDRGQDYEQYF. CDR3 nucleotide sequence: TGTGCCAGCAGTCGACGTCGGGACAGGGGGCAGGACTACGAGCAGTACTTC.

This clone was recorded only once. J is TRBJ2-7 and V is TRBV5-1, with D maybe TRBD1 (6 bases). Germline CDR1 reads SGHRS; CDR2 reads YFSETQ. The CDR3 consists of 15 residues. V lost 0 bases and J 4 bases, leaving 14 bases between the germline ends. The CDR3 DNA follows: TGCGCCAGCAGCTTGGGGGAGTCAGGGGCTTACGAGCAGTACTTC. As protein: CASSLGESGAYEQYF. The whole variable domain, filled in from reference TRBV5-1 and TRBJ2-7, reads KAGVTQTPRYLIKTRGQQVTLSCSPISGHRSVSWYQQTPGQGLQFLFEYFSETQRNKGNFPGRFSGRQFSNSRSEMNVSTLELGDSALYLCASSLGESGAYEQYFGPGTRLTVT.

J is TRBJ2-1 and V is TRBV7-2, with D tentatively TRBD1 (5 bases). Germline CDR1 SGHTA, CDR2 FQGNSA. This CDR3 is built from 14 residues. The V gene lost 5 bases and the J gene lost 6 bases, with 14 bases spanning the gap. The chain's CDR3 is CASSAQGHLNEQFF. The CDR3 DNA sequence: TGTGCCAGCAGCGCGCAGGGTCACCTCAATGAGCAGTTCTTC.

The CDR3 sequence: CASSAQGGEQYF. CDR3 DNA: TGTGCCAGCAGCGCCCAGGGGGGCGAGCAGTACTTC. The V and J genes are TRBV9 and TRBJ2-7, with a possible D match to TRBD1 (7 bases). This CDR3 has 12 residues. From germline, CDR1 is SGDLS and CDR2 YYNGEE. Trimming took 3 bases from V and 6 from J, leaving 10 bases between them. Full variable domain (remainder filled in from reference TRBV9 and TRBJ2-7): DSGVTQTPKHLITATGQRVTLRCSPRSGDLSVYWYQQSLDQGLQFLIQYYNGEERAKGNILERFSAQQFPDLHSELNLSSLELGDSALYFCASSAQGGEQYFGPGTRLTVT.

This clone was counted only a few times. This chain links TRBV30 with TRBJ2-7; TRBD1 is a possible D gene (5 bases). This CDR3 is built from 13 residues. Trimming cost V 3 bases and J 1 base, with 10 bases left between them. Germline lookup yields CDR1 GTSNPN and CDR2 SVGIG (reference sequence). CDR3 nucleotide sequence: TGTGCCTGGAGACCACAGGAGTCCTACGAGCAGTACTTC. Protein: CAWRPQESYEQYF.

CDR3 protein: CASSHTPRGQDTDTQYF. The CDR3 DNA reads as TGCGCCAGCAGCCATACCCCGAGGGGACAAGACACAGATACGCAGTATTTT. The V call is TRBV4-1, the J call TRBJ2-3; the D gene is possibly TRBD1 (6 bases). V lost 3 bases to trimming and J lost 2 bases, with 18 bases between them. Germline loops: CDR1 MGHRA, CDR2 YSYEKL. The CDR3 spans 17 residues.

The chain links TRBV6-2 or TRBV6-3 to TRBJ2-7, with D perhaps matching TRBD2 (5 bases). The CDR3 runs to 15 residues. CDR1 and CDR2 (germline): MNHEY, SVGEGT. V was shortened by 0 bases and J by 2 bases, with 11 bases between the two germline ends. DNA for the CDR3: TGTGCCAGCAGTTACTCAGAGGGAGCCGCCTACGAGCAGTACTTC. Its translation: CASSYSEGAAYEQYF.

The V call is TRBV27, the J call TRBJ2-2, with TRBD1 as a possible D gene (6 bases). The CDR3 is 15 amino acids. Germline-derived CDR1 and CDR2 are MNHEY and SMNVEV (reference sequence). Trimming stripped 3 bases from V and 4 bases from J, with 12 bases between. CDR3 in DNA: TGTGCCAGCAGTTTCGACAGGCCGGGCACCGGGGAGCTGTTTTTT. This gives the protein CASSFDRPGTGELFF.

This clone was counted once. This chain joins TRBV4-3 and TRBJ1-6; D is unclear. CDR3 size: 14 residues. The V gene's germline CDR1 is LGHNA and CDR2 YSLEER. Trimming shortened V by 0 bases and J by 7 bases, and 7 bases separated the two germline ends. This CDR3 is CASSQDRKNSPLHF. CDR3 bases: TGCGCCAGCAGCCAAGACAGGAAAAATTCACCCCTCCACTTT.

The chain carries TRBV6-2 or TRBV6-3 and TRBJ2-1, with 7 bases lining up with TRBD1. The CDR3 has 16 residues. Looked up from germline, CDR1 is MNHEY and CDR2 is SVGEGT. The V and J ends lost 4 bases and 0 bases, in that order; junction bases with no gene match: 6. The CDR3 here is CASSSQTGSSYNEQFF. The CDR3 coding sequence is TGTGCCAGCAGTTCCCAGACAGGGAGCTCCTACAATGAGCAGTTCTTC.